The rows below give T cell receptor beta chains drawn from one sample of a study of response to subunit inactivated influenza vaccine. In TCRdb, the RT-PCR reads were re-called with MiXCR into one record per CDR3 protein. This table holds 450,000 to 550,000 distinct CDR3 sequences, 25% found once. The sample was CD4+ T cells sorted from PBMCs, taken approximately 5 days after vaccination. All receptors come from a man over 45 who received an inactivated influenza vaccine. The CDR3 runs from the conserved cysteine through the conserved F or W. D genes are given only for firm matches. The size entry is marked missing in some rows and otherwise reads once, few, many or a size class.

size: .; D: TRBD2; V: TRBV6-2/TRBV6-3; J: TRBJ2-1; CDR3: CASSPPGLAMNEQFF; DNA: TGTGCCAGCAGTCCTCCGGGACTAGCGATGAATGAGCAGTTCTTC
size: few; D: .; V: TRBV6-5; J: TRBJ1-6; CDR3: CASSYSGGTGSPLHF; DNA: TGTGCCAGCAGTTACTCGGGGGGAACCGGTTCACCCCTCCACTTT
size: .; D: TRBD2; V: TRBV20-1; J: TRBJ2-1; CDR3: CSAPAAGGPDNEQFF; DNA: TGCAGTGCCCCCGCGGCGGGGGGGCCGGACAATGAGCAGTTCTTC
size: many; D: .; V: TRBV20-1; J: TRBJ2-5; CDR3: CSAKSNPGVAQYF; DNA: TGCAGTGCTAAGTCTAACCCCGGTGTAGCCCAGTACTTC
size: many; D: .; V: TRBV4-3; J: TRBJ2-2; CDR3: CASSQDAGTGELFF; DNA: TGCGCCAGCAGCCAAGATGCGGGGACCGGGGAGCTGTTTTTT
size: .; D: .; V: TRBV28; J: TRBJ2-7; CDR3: CASSIHYEQYF; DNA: TGTGCCAGCAGTATCCACTACGAGCAGTACTTC
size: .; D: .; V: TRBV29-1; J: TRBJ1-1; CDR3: CSVGGVYTEAFF; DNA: TGCAGCGTTGGGGGGGTCTACACTGAAGCTTTCTTT
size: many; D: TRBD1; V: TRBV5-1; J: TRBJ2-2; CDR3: CASSFGQGSTGELFF; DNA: TGTGCCAGCTCATTTGGACAGGGGAGCACCGGGGAGCTGTTTTTT
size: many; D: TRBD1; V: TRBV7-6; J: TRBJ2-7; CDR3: CASSPDGQGFFYEQYF; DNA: TGTGCCAGCAGCCCCGACGGACAGGGTTTTTTTTACGAGCAGTACTTC
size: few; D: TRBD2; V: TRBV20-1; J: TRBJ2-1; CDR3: CSASAGTSIHNEQFF; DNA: TGCAGTGCTTCCGCCGGGACTAGTATCCACAATGAGCAGTTCTTC
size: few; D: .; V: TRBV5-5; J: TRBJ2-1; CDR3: CASSLVVGSYNEQFF; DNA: TGTGCCAGCAGCTTGGTGGTCGGCTCCTACAATGAGCAGTTCTTC
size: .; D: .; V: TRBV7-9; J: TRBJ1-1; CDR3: CASSFEGVSEAFF; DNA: TGTGCCAGCAGCTTTGAGGGGGTCTCTGAAGCTTTCTTT
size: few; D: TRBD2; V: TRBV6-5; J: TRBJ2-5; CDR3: CASSSGGGNQETQYF; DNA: TGTGCCAGCAGTTCGGGGGGGGGGAACCAAGAGACCCAGTACTTC
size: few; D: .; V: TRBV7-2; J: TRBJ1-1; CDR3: CAATDWGGTEAFF; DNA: TGTGCCGCTACTGACTGGGGGGGCACTGAAGCTTTCTTT
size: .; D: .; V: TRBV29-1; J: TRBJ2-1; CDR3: CSVGKLVSNEQFF; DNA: TGCAGCGTTGGCAAGCTCGTTAGCAATGAGCAGTTCTTC
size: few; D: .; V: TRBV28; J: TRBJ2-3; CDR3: CASTVGTDTQYF; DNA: TGTGCCAGCACGGTGGGCACAGATACGCAGTATTTT
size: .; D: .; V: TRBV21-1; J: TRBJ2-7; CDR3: CASSPKETNYEQYF; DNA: TGTGCCAGCAGTCCCAAGGAGACAAACTACGAGCAGTACTTC
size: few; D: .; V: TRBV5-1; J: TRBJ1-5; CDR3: CASSLEGRSNQPQHF; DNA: TGCGCCAGCAGCCTAGAAGGGAGGAGCAATCAGCCCCAGCATTTT
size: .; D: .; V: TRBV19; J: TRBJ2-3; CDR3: CASSITGVTDTQYF; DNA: TGTGCCAGTAGTATCACGGGAGTAACAGATACGCAGTATTTT
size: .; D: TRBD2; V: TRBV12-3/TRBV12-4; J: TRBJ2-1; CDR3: CASSFGLAGVSIFF; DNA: TGTGCCAGCAGTTTCGGGCTAGCGGGAGTCTCAATCTTCTTC
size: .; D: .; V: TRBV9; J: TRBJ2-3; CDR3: CASSVVGASTDTQYF; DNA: TGTGCCAGCAGCGTAGTGGGGGCTAGCACAGATACGCAGTATTTT
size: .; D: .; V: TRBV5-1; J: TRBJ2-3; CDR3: CASSPRHRDKNTQYF; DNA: TGCGCCAGCAGCCCACGACACCGGGACAAGAATACGCAGTATTTT
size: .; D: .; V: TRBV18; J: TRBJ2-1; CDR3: CASSPLLRDEQFF; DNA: TGTGCCAGCTCACCACTTCTTCGTGATGAGCAGTTCTTC
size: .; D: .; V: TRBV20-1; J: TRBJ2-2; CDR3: CSARLGANTGELFF; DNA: TGCAGTGCTAGGTTAGGAGCGAACACCGGGGAGCTGTTTTTT
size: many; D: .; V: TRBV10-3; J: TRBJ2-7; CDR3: CAISETGSTYEQYF; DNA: TGTGCCATCAGTGAAACAGGGTCTACCTACGAGCAGTACTTC
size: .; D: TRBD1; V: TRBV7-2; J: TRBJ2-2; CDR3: CASSLATGGASGELFF; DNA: TGTGCCAGCAGCTTAGCGACAGGGGGCGCCTCCGGGGAGCTGTTTTTT
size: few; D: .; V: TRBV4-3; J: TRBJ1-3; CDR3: CASSQHTFSGNTIYF; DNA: TGCGCCAGCAGCCAACACACCTTCTCTGGAAACACCATATATTTT
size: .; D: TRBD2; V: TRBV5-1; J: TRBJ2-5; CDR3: CASSLEGTRSETQYF; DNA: TGCGCCAGCAGCTTGGAAGGGACTAGAAGCGAGACCCAGTACTTC
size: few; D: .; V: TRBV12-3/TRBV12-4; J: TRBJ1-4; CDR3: CASSLHGSREKLFF; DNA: TGTGCCAGCAGTTTACACGGGAGTAGGGAAAAACTGTTTTTT
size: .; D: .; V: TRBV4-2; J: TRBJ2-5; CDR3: CASSQDGTQQETQYF; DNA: TGTGCCAGCAGCCAAGATGGGACACAGCAAGAGACCCAGTACTTC
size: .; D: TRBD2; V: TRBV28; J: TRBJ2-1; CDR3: CATLGPGGYNEQFF; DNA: TGTGCCACCCTCGGGCCGGGAGGCTACAATGAGCAGTTCTTC
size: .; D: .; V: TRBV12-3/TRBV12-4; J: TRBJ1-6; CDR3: CASSLVGTLNSPLHF; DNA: TGTGCCAGCAGTTTAGTGGGGACACTTAATTCACCCCTCCACTTT
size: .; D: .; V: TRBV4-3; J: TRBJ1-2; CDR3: CASSQGGRGSIYTF; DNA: TGCGCCAGCAGCCAAGGGGGTAGGGGCTCAATCTACACCTTC
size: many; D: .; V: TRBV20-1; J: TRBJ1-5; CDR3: CSAYGSNQPQHF; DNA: TGCAGTGCCTACGGTAGCAATCAGCCCCAGCATTTT
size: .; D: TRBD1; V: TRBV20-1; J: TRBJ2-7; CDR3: CSAAGTGEEQYF; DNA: TGCAGCGCCGCCGGGACAGGGGAAGAGCAGTACTTC
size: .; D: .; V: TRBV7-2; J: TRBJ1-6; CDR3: CASSSTVQALHF; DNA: TGTGCCAGCAGTTCGACCGTTCAGGCCCTCCACTTT